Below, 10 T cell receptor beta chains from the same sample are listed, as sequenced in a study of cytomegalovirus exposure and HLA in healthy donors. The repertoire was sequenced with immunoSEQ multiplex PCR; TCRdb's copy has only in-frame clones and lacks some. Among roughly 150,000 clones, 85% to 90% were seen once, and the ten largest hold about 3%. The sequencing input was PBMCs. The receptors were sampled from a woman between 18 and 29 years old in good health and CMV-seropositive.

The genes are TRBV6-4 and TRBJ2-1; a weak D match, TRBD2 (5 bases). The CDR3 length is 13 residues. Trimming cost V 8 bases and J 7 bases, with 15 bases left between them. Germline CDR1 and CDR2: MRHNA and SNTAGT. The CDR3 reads CASVHYSGNEQFF. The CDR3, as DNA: TGTGCCAGCGTCCACTACTCGGGGAATGAGCAGTTCTTC.

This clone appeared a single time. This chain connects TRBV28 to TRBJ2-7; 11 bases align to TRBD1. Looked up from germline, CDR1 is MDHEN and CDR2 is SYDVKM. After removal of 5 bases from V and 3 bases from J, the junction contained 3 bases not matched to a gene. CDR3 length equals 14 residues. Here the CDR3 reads CASSHGTGGYEQYF. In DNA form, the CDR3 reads TGTGCCAGCAGTCACGGGACAGGGGGCTACGAGCAGTACTTC.

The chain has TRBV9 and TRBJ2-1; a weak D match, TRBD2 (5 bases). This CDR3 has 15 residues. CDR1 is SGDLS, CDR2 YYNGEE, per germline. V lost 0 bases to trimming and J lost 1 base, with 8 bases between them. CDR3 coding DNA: TGTGCCAGCAGCGTAGGGAGAGGGTCCTACAATGAGCAGTTCTTC. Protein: CASSVGRGSYNEQFF.

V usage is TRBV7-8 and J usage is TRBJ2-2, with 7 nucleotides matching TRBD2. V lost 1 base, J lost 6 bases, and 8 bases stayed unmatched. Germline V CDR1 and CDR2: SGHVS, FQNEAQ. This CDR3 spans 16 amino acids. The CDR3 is CASSLGASGLPGELFF. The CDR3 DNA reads TGTGCCAGCAGCTTAGGGGCTAGCGGATTACCCGGGGAGCTGTTTTTT.

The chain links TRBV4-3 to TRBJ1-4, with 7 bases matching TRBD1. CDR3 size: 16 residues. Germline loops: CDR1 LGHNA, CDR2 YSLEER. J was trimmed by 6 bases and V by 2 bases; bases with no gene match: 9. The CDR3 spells CASSQTLRDSYEKLFF. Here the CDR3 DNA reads TGCGCCAGCAGCCAAACCCTCCGGGACAGTTATGAAAAACTGTTTTTT.

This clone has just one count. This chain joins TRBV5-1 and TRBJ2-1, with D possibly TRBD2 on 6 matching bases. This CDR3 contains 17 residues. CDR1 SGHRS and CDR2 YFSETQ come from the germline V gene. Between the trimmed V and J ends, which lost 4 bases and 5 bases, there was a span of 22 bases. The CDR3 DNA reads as TGCGCCAGCAGCCTAGGTTTTGGGGCGGGATCCCACAATGAGCAGTTCTTC. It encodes CASSLGFGAGSHNEQFF.

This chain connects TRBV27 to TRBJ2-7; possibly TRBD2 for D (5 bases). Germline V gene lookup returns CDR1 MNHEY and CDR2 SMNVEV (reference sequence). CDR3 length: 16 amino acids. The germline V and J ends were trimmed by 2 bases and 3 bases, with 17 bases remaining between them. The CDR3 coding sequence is TGTGCCAGCAGTTTACGGCAAAGCGGTGGAGGCTACGAGCAGTACTTC. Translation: CASSLRQSGGGYEQYF.

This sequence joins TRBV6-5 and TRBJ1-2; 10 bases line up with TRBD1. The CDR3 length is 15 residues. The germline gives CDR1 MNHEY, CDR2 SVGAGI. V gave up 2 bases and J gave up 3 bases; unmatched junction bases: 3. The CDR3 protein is CASSYGTGADYGYTF. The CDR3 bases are TGTGCCAGCAGTTACGGGACAGGGGCGGACTATGGCTACACCTTC.

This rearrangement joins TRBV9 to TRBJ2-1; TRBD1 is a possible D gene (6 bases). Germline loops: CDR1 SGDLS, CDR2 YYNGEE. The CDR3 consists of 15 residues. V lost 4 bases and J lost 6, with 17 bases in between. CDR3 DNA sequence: TGTGCCAGCAGCCCACCCACGGGACACTCCAATGAGCAGTTCTTC. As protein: CASSPPTGHSNEQFF.

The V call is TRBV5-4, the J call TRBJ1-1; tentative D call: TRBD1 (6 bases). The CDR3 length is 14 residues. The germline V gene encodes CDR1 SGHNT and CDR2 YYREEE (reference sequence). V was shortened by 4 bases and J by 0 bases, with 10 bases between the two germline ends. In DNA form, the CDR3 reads TGTGCCAGCAGCACGCAGGGGTTGAACACTGAAGCTTTCTTT. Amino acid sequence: CASSTQGLNTEAFF.